This T cell receptor (beta chain) was captured in a study of shared clonotypes between healthy human individuals. In the study overall: Each donor had three CD4 naive, three CD4 memory, two CD8 naive and one CD8 memory plate. Study observations and caveats: Generation of non-shared clonotypes was less probable than generation of clonotypes shared by all four donors. It was the few donors that limited the genetic and exposure-history diversity represented. Naive CD4 clonotype sharing across several donors was around 5%.

Germline V gene sequence: CDR1 SGHRS, CDR2 YFSETQ. CDR3 length equals 15 residues. V was pared by 0 bases and J by 3 bases, with 12 bases between. Sequencing used immunoSEQ multiplex PCR; TCRdb keeps in-frame clones, though not all of them. The sample shows over 950,000 clones, about 80% of them seen only once. Concerning this clone: Its antigen is currently unknown. Other DNA sequences of this sample code for an identical CDR3.

The sequence was collected from a man between 18 and 35 years old in good health. Some clones in this sample may be carry-over from other donors' samples. Sequencing used memory CD4+ T cells from PBMCs. Stated subset: CD45RA-negative fraction. The chain is built from TRBV5-1 and TRBJ1-2; D remains unclear. CDR3 sequence (DNA): TGCGCCAGCAGCTTGGGTTCGGGATTGGACTATGGCTACACCTTC. Its protein product is CASSLGSGLDYGYTF.